This section outlines one TCR beta chain sequence together with its context. Its antigen is not yet known. Qualities for individual bases were not recorded, and no much larger clone is one base off. TCRbeta CDR3 regions were amplified from genomic DNA using the immunoSEQ Assay, a bias-controlled multiplex PCR. In the authors' own workflow: Within the assay, amplification of reference gene primers was used to estimate how many nucleated cells each sample contained. To quantify the absolute abundance of each unique TCRbeta CDR3 rearrangement, sequence reads were collapsed and filtered. For each sample, productive Simpson clonality was calculated as the square root of Simpson's diversity index across productive rearrangements. The source is immuneACCESS, and TCRdb retained only in-frame sequences with V and J called. Part of the clones is not carried over; for the studies checked, unresolved V genes explain less than half of this, and the remainder is unexplained. V and J calls plus clone size are reproduced from that table; the DNA served to infer D and trimming. In all, the sample holds about 140,000 clones, and approximately 78% of those were seen once. The leading ten clones occupy 4% to 5% of the sample.

The data originate from a study of blood T cell repertoires in COVID-19 (dated by TCRdb to 2019 to 2021). Turning to the overall study: Collaborator samples came from the United States, Italy and Spain and covered acute and convalescent phases of COVID-19. Deeply sampled blood TCRbeta repertoires from subjects exposed to, actively infected with, or recovered from COVID-19 were included in the dataset. Samples came from the ongoing ImmuneRACE study (first 160 participants) plus 1,254 subjects from 6 global collaborators. Nearly every sample came with metadata listing a de-identified subject ID, COVID-19 status, age in years and sex. Where available, HLA class I and class II types were obtained from metadata supplied by the sample provider rather than from assay-based typing. The repertoires were made available in a free public database intended to serve as a resource for research on the immune response to SARS-CoV-2. The prospective study material was composed of cDNA or gDNA derived from T cells, B-cell-depleted T cells, or PBMCs. The paper as a whole reports these results and caveats: The quantity of clinical and demographic metadata differed by source and by participant and was supplied without curation.

Collaborating institutions collected whole blood in K2EDTA tubes following their own protocols. For TCRbeta analysis, collaborator samples were shipped as frozen whole blood, as isolated PBMCs, or as DNA extracted from either sample type. Sequences were obtained from peripheral blood. This TCR came from a woman older than 75 with acute or convalescent COVID-19.

The CDR3 protein is CASSLGQGHGYTF. The nucleotides read TGTGCCAGCTCACTGGGACAGGGTCATGGCTACACCTTC. The V gene is TRBV18 and the J gene is TRBJ1-2; TRBD1 aligns with 9 central bases. From the cysteine through the phenylalanine, the CDR3 covers 13 amino acids. Solely the CDR3 DNA is kept, with 39 bases framed from the first base. From V the trimming removes 4 bases and from J it removes 6 bases, while the gene matches leave 3 bases of the junction unaccounted for. CDR1 is given as KGHSH and CDR2 as LQKENI, both from the germline V gene.